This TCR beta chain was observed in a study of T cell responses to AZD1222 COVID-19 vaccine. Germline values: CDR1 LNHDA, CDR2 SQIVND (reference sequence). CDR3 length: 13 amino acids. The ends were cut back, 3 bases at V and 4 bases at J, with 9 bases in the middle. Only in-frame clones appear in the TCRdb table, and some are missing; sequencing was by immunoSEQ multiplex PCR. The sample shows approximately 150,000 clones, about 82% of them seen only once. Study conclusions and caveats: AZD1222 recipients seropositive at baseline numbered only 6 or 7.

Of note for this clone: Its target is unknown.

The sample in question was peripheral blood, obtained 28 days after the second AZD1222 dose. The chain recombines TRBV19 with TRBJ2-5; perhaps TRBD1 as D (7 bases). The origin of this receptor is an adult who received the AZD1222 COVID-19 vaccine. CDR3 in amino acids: CASSIQGGETQYF. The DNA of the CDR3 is TGTGCCAGTAGTATCCAGGGGGGAGAGACCCAGTACTTC.